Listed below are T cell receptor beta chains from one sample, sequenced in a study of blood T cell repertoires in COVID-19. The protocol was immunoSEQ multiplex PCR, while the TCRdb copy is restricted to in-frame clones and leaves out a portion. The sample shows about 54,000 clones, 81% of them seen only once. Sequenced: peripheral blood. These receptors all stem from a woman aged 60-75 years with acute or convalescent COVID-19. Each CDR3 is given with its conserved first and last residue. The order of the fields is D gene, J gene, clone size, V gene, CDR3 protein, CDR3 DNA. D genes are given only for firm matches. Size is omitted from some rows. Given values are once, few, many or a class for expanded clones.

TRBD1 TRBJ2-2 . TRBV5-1 CASSMGQRNTGELFF TGCGCCAGCAGCATGGGACAGCGGAACACCGGGGAGCTGTTTTTT
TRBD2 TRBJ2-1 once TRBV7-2 CASSLRTGGAAGNEQFF TGTGCCAGCAGCTTAAGAACGGGGGGGGCGGCGGGCAATGAGCAGTTCTTC
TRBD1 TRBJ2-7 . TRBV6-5 CASSYSGQSSSYEQYF TGTGCCAGCAGTTACTCGGGACAGTCATCTTCCTACGAGCAGTACTTC
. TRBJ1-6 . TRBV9 CASSVGQGLNSPLHF TGTGCCAGCAGCGTAGGGCAGGGGCTGAATTCACCCCTCCACTTT
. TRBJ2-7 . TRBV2 CASSGGLLYEQYF TGTGCCAGCAGTGGAGGACTCCTTTACGAGCAGTACTTC
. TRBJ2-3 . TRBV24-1 CATSDPAASSTDTQYF TGTGCCACCAGTGACCCGGCGGCTTCTAGCACAGATACGCAGTATTTT
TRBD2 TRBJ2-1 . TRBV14 CASSQASGGIEQFF TGTGCCAGCAGCCAAGCATCGGGGGGGATTGAGCAGTTCTTC
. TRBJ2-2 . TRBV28 CASSLLAGAIGGTGELFF TGTGCCAGCAGTTTATTAGCAGGGGCTATAGGAGGCACCGGGGAGCTGTTTTTT
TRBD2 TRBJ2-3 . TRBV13 CASSDALAGNTDTQYF TGTGCCAGCAGCGACGCTCTAGCGGGGAACACAGATACGCAGTATTTT
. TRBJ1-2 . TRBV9 CASSPFLPGRGYGYTF TGTGCCAGCAGCCCTTTTTTACCAGGGCGAGGCTATGGCTACACCTTC
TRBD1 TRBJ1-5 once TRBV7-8 CASSFLDRSNQPQHF TGTGCCAGCAGCTTTTTGGACAGGAGTAATCAGCCCCAGCATTTT
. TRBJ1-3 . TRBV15 CATSRVTGPGNTIYF TGTGCCACCAGCAGAGTCACAGGCCCGGGAAACACCATATATTTT
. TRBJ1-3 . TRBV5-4 CASSSSGVGNTIYF TGTGCCAGCAGCTCGTCAGGGGTTGGAAACACCATATATTTT
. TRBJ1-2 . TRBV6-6 CASSDQTGSAYGYTF TGTGCCAGCAGTGACCAGACAGGCTCAGCATATGGCTACACCTTC
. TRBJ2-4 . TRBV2 CASNSGRDIQYF TGTGCCAGCAACTCGGGTCGGGACATTCAGTACTTC
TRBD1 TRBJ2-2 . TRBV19 CASSQGQGLTGELFF TGTGCCAGTAGTCAGGGACAGGGGCTCACCGGGGAGCTGTTTTTT
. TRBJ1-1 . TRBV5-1 CASSLREAGHGTEAFF TGCGCCAGCAGCTTGAGGGAGGCTGGGCATGGCACTGAAGCTTTCTTT
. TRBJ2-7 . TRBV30 CAWSVQWTNPSYEQYF TGTGCCTGGAGTGTACAATGGACAAACCCCTCCTACGAGCAGTACTTC
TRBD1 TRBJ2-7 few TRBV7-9 CASSSGQGNYEQYF TGTGCCAGCAGCTCGGGACAGGGGAACTACGAGCAGTACTTC
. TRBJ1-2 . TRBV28 CASSSPQGNYGYTF TGTGCCAGCAGTTCACCACAGGGAAACTATGGCTACACCTTC